This T cell receptor beta chain was recorded in a study of a mutant IDH1 vaccine in newly diagnosed glioma. TCRdb keeps only in-frame clones here, not all; method: immunoSEQ multiplex PCR. The sample has under 40,000 clones; approximately 77% are singletons. This clone was recorded once. Its antigen is currently unknown. The germline V and J ends were trimmed by 3 bases and 5 bases, with 11 bases remaining between them. CDR3 length equals 13 residues. Germline V gene sequence: CDR1 SGDLS, CDR2 YYNGEE. Time point here: week 35, safety follow-up. Topical imiquimod accompanied each vaccine dose, which consisted of 300 ug of mutant IDH1 20-mer peptide.

The source of this sequence is a young man with glioma. This chain joins TRBV9 and TRBJ1-2; tentatively, D is TRBD1 (6 bases). The specimen was PBMCs, collected from a glioma patient whose treatment included an IDH1 peptide vaccine. The CDR3 coding sequence is TGTGCCAGCAGCGGACGACAGGCATATGGCTACACCTTC. It is translated as CASSGRQAYGYTF.